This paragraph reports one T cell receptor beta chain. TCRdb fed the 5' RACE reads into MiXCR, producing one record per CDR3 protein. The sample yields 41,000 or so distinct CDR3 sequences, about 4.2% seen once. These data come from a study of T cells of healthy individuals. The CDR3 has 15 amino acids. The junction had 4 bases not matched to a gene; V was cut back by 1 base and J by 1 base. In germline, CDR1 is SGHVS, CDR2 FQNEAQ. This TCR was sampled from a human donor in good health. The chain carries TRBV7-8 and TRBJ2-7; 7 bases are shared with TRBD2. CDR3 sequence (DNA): TGTGCCAGCAGCTTAGGGCTAGCGGCTTCCTACGAGCAGTACTTC. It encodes CASSLGLAASYEQYF.